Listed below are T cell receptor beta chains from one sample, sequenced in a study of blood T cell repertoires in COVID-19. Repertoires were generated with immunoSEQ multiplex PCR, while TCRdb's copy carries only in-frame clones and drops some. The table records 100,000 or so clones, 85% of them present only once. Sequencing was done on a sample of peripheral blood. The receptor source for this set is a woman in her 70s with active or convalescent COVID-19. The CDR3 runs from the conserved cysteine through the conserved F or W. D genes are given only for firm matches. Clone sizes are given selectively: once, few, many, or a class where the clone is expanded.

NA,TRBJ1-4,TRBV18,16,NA,CASSPQGRQTNEKLFF,TGTGCCAGCTCACCACAAGGGAGGCAAACTAATGAAAAACTGTTTTTT
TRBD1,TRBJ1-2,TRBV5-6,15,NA,CASSFQPGQDYGYTF,TGTGCCAGCAGCTTTCAGCCGGGACAGGACTATGGCTACACCTTC
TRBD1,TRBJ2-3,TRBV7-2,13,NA,CASSFDREDTQYF,TGTGCCAGCAGCTTCGACAGGGAAGATACGCAGTATTTT
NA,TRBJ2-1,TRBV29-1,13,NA,CSVFAEAYNEQFF,TGCAGCGTTTTTGCGGAGGCCTACAATGAGCAGTTCTTC
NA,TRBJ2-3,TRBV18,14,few,CASSPSTQLSTQYF,TGTGCCAGCTCACCAAGTACCCAGTTGTCGACGCAGTATTTT
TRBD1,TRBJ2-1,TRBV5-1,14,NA,CASKRTGVEDEQFF,TGCGCCAGCAAGAGGACAGGGGTTGAAGATGAGCAGTTCTTC
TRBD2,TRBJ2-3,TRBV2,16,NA,CASSGPTSGGADTQYF,TGTGCCAGCAGTGGTCCGACTAGCGGGGGGGCAGATACGCAGTATTTT
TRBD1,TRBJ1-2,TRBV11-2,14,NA,CASSSPTGEYGYTF,TGTGCCAGCAGCTCCCCGACAGGGGAGTATGGCTACACCTTC
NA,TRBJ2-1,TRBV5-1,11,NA,CASSLNNEQFF,TGCGCCAGCAGCCTTAACAATGAGCAGTTCTTC
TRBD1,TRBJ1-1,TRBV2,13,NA,CASSWTGGTEAFF,TGTGCCAGCAGTTGGACAGGGGGTACTGAAGCTTTCTTT
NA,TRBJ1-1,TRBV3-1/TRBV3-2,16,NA,CASSQGGTGVGTEAFF,TGTGCCAGCAGCCAGGGTGGGACGGGGGTCGGCACTGAAGCTTTCTTT
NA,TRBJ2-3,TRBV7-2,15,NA,CASSSRTIRTDTQYF,TGTGCCAGCAGCTCAAGGACTATACGCACAGATACGCAGTATTTT
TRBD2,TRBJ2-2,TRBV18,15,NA,CASSERGQNTGELFF,TGTGCCAGCTCGGAGCGGGGGCAGAACACCGGGGAGCTGTTTTTT
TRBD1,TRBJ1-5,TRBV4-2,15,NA,CASSQVDREAQPQHF,TGTGCCAGCAGCCAAGTAGACAGGGAAGCTCAGCCCCAGCATTTT
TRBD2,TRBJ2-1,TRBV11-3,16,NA,CASSLGGLAGGNEQFF,TGTGCCAGCAGCTTAGGGGGGCTAGCGGGAGGCAATGAGCAGTTCTTC
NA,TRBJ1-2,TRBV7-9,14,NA,CASSLSGVGSGYTF,TGTGCCAGCAGCTTATCAGGGGTGGGGAGTGGCTACACCTTC
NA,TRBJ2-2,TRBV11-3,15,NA,CASSLRRGIAGELFF,TGTGCCAGCAGCTTACGGCGGGGAATCGCCGGGGAGCTGTTTTTT
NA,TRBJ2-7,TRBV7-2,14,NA,CASSSNAQAYEQYF,TGTGCCAGCAGCTCGAACGCACAGGCCTACGAGCAGTACTTC
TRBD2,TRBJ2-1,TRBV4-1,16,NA,CASSQGDGGAYNEQFF,TGCGCCAGCAGCCAAGGGGACGGGGGGGCCTACAATGAGCAGTTCTTC
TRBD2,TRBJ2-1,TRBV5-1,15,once,CASSPRGGEDNEQFF,TGCGCCAGCAGCCCCCGGGGGGGCGAGGACAATGAGCAGTTCTTC
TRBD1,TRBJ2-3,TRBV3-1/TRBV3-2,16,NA,CASSHHRGGSTDTQYF,TGTGCCAGCAGCCACCACAGGGGTGGGAGCACAGATACGCAGTATTTT
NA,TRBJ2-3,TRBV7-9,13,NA,CASSDQGPDTQYF,TGTGCCAGCAGCGACCAGGGCCCAGATACGCAGTATTTT
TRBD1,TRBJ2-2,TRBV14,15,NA,CASRRDSSNTGELFF,TGTGCCAGCAGACGGGACAGCTCGAACACCGGGGAGCTGTTTTTT
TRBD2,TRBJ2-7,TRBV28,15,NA,CASSSPQGGDYEQYF,TGTGCCAGCAGTTCTCCCCAGGGAGGGGACTACGAGCAGTACTTC
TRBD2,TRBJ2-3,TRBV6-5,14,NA,CASRPTSGTDTQYF,TGTGCCAGCAGACCGACTAGCGGCACAGATACGCAGTATTTT
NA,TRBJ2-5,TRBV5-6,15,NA,CASRLIGSFQETQYF,TGTGCCAGCAGACTCATAGGGAGTTTCCAAGAGACCCAGTACTTC
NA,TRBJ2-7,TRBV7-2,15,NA,CASSLGFSSSYEQYF,TGTGCCAGCAGCTTAGGATTTAGCAGCTCCTACGAGCAGTACTTC
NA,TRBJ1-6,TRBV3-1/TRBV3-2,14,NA,CASSLKTGNSPLHF,TGTGCCAGCAGCCTGAAGACAGGTAATTCACCCCTCCACTTT
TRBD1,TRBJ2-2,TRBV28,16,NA,CASSPGQGRVTGELFF,TGTGCCAGCAGTCCAGGACAGGGTCGAGTCACCGGGGAGCTGTTTTTT
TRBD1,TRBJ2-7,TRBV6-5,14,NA,CASRYRDRDYEQYF,TGTGCCAGCAGGTACCGGGACAGGGACTACGAGCAGTACTTC
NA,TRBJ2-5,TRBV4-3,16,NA,CASSQGATSLAETQYF,TGCGCCAGCAGCCAAGGGGCAACTAGCTTGGCGGAGACCCAGTACTTC
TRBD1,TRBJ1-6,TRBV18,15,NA,CASSQQGAYNSPLHF,TGTGCCAGCTCTCAACAGGGGGCCTATAATTCACCCCTCCACTTT
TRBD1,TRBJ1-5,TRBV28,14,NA,CASSGQGAVQPQHF,TGTGCCAGCAGTGGACAGGGGGCGGTTCAGCCCCAGCATTTT
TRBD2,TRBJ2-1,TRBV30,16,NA,CAWTRSGTSGSNEQFF,TGTGCCTGGACTCGATCGGGGACTAGCGGTTCCAATGAGCAGTTCTTC
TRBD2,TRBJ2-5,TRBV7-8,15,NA,CASSPFGLAEETQYF,TGTGCCAGCAGCCCCTTTGGACTAGCAGAAGAGACCCAGTACTTC
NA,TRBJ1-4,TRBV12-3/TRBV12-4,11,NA,CASSYQEKLFF,TGTGCCAGCAGTTATCAGGAAAAACTGTTTTTT
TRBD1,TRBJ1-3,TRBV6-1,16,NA,CASSVGQGALGNTIYF,TGTGCCAGCAGTGTTGGACAGGGGGCGCTTGGAAACACCATATATTTT
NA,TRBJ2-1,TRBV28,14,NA,CASRTSVGGNEQFF,TGTGCCAGCAGAACTAGCGTAGGGGGCAATGAGCAGTTCTTC
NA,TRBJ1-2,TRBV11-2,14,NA,CASSLDAGMVGYTF,TGTGCCAGCAGCTTAGATGCAGGGATGGTAGGCTACACCTTC
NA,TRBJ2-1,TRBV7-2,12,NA,CASARGPNEQFF,TGTGCCAGCGCGAGAGGTCCCAATGAGCAGTTCTTC
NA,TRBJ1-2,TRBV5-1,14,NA,CASSLATENYGYTF,TGCGCCAGCAGCTTGGCCACGGAGAACTATGGCTACACCTTC
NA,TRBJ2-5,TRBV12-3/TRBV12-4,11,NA,CASTRGSVQYF,TGTGCCAGCACCCGCGGCTCGGTCCAGTACTTC
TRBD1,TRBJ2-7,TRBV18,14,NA,CASSPGQVGREQYF,TGTGCCAGCTCGCCGGGACAGGTAGGGAGAGAGCAGTACTTC
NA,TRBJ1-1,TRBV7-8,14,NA,CASSLLSGVTEAFF,TGTGCCAGCAGCTTATTATCAGGGGTCACTGAAGCTTTCTTT
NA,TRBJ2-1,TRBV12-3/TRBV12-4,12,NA,CASSFYLNEQFF,TGTGCCAGCAGTTTTTATCTCAATGAGCAGTTCTTC
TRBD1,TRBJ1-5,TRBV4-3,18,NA,CASSQEYRGAYSGQPQHF,TGCGCCAGCAGCCAGGAGTACAGGGGAGCGTATTCGGGTCAGCCCCAGCATTTT
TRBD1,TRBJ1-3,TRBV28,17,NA,CASSLGDRGRRGNTIYF,TGTGCCAGCAGTTTAGGGGACAGGGGGCGAAGAGGAAACACCATATATTTT
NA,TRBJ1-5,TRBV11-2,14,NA,CASSNSNSNQPQHF,TGTGCCAGCAGCAATAGTAATAGCAATCAGCCCCAGCATTTT
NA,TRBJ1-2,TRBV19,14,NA,CASSMGQGIRGYTF,TGTGCCAGTAGTATGGGTCAGGGAATACGAGGCTACACCTTC
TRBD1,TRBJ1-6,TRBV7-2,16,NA,CASSLTGGSYNSPLHF,TGTGCCAGCAGCTTAACAGGGGGCTCCTATAATTCACCCCTCCACTTT
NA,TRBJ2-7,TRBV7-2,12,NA,CASSPSGLEQYF,TGTGCCAGCAGCCCCAGCGGGCTCGAGCAGTACTTC